This TCR beta chain was documented in a study of T cell changes during pregnancy in multiple sclerosis. Some clones are missing from TCRdb's copy, which holds only in-frame ones; the method was immunoSEQ multiplex PCR. The sample has tens of thousands of clones, approximately 87% seen once. This material consisted of peripheral blood, taken after pregnancy. The sequence was collected from a female donor in good health, enrolled as a control in a pregnancy study.

The CDR3 DNA follows: TGCGCCAGCAGCCAAGTTACTGAGAATTCACCCCTCCACTTT. Its protein is CASSQVTENSPLHF. V usage is TRBV4-3 and J usage is TRBJ1-6; D unresolved. Deletions cut 1 base from V and 7 bases from J, with 8 bases between. The length of the CDR3 is 14 residues. Germline V gene sequence: CDR1 LGHNA, CDR2 YSLEER.